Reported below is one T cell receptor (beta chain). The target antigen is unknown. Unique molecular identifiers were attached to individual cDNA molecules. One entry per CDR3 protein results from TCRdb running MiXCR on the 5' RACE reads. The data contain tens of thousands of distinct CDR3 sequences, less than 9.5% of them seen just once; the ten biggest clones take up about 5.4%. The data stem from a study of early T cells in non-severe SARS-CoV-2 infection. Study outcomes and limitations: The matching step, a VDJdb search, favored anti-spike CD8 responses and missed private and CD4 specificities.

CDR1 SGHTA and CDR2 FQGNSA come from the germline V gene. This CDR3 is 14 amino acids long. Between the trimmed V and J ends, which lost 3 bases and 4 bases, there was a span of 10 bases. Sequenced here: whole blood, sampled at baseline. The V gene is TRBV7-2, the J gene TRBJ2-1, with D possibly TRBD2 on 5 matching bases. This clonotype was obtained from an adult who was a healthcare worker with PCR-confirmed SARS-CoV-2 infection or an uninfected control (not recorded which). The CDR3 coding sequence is TGTGCCAGCAGCTTTGGAGGATCGTACAATGAGCAGTTCTTC. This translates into CASSFGGSYNEQFF.